This T cell receptor (beta chain) was captured in a study of Graves' ophthalmopathy and Graves' hyperthyroidism (dated by TCRdb to the late 2010s). In the study overall: Peripheral blood was collected at initial diagnosis, before any treatment. TCR beta repertoire signatures were used to distinguish Graves' ophthalmopathy from Graves' hyperthyroidism and to predict progression to ophthalmopathy. In total, approximately 130 blood samples were TCR-sequenced: under 45 ophthalmopathy, approximately 75 hyperthyroidism and approximately 17 hyperthyroidism-to-ophthalmopathy patients. To explore V-J signatures distinguishing ophthalmopathy from hyperthyroidism, a discovery set of 100 or so patients (fewer than 45 ophthalmopathy, roughly 60 stable hyperthyroidism) was enrolled. The independent validation cohort included under 20 hyperthyroidism patients plus 17 patients who later progressed from hyperthyroidism to ophthalmopathy. In roughly six hyperthyroidism patients, the T-cell repertoire of thyroid tissue was compared with the T-cell repertoire of blood. Following sample collection, hyperthyroidism patients were given methimazole at a starting dose of 30 mg daily, and ophthalmopathy patients were given high-dose intravenous methylprednisolone. Findings and caveats that apply to the study as a whole: In cross-validation, the 13-signature model distinguished ophthalmopathy from stable hyperthyroidism with around 90% sensitivity and around 81% specificity, while in the test set the corresponding values were about 80% and 75%. Sample size was not statistically predetermined, and group allocation was not concealed from the investigators. In validation, the model predicted ophthalmopathy progression with 70.59% sensitivity and less than 80% specificity; 12 predicted patients were CT-confirmed with GO in a median of around 6.5 months. Most expanded thyroid clonotypes with a frequency above 0.001 also appeared in blood, which suggests that blood repertoires may reflect the immune response in the thyroid.

The CDR3, from cysteine to phenylalanine, totals 15 residues. Of all the DNA, just the CDR3 is kept, 45 bases in frame from base 1. CDR1 and CDR2 (SGHTA, FQGNSA) derive from the germline V gene. V loses 0 bases of germline sequence and J loses 4 bases, and the interval between the two ends is 12 bases. For repertoire sequencing, the TCR beta CDR3 regions were amplified from RNA transcripts. A first-round RT-PCR used HTBI primers with the Qiagen OneStep RT-PCR kit, followed by a second-round multiplex PCR, size selection and purification. Libraries were sequenced on an Illumina HiSeq2000 using paired-end 100 bp reads. As for the original processing: SOAPnuke was used to process the reads, throwing out any read that had adapters, had uncalled bases, had a mean Phred below 15, or lacked an exact constant-primer or identifier match. COPE v1.2.5 was used to merge the high-quality paired reads. Clonotypes were defined as unique nucleotide sequences and were aligned to IMGT TRB V, D and J references using MiTCR v1.1. Analysis was restricted to V-J combinations with a frequency above 0.0001, which covered 99.2% of repertoires. For each V-J combination, a TCR clonal expansion and chaos score was defined as F50 clonal expansion divided by the chaos observed in the TCRdist matrix. Welch's t-statistics and random forest were used to narrow the features down to approximately twelve V-J combinations, which were then fed into a naive Bayes classifier. The similarity between thyroid and blood repertoires was quantified using the Morisita-Horn index. Through fastp at Q25 and MiXCR, TCRdb rebuilt clones from the public reads, retaining in-frame beta chains. Identical CDR3 protein sequences are pooled into one entry, listed with their most common genes and DNA. In this record, the V and J calls reflect TCRdb's handling and not the investigators' own analysis. Here the sample has 300,000 to 400,000 distinct CDR3 sequences; roughly a sixth occur a single time. Approximately 13% of the sample is held by the ten biggest clonotypes.

Ophthalmopathy patients were characterized by moderately to severely active disease, a Clinical Activity Score of at least 3, a NOSPECS grade of at least 4, and a disease duration under 3 months. Anyone with other autoimmune diseases, uncontrolled infections, pregnancy or lactation was excluded from the study. Clinical symptoms, serum thyroxine, TRAb, thyroid ultrasound and orbital computed tomography formed the basis of the diagnosis. PBMCs were isolated from about 9.2 ml of fresh peripheral blood by Ficoll-Paque density gradient centrifugation. Trizol reagent was used to extract the total RNA, and its quality was then checked on an Agilent 2100 Bioanalyzer. This clonotype was recorded at least ten times. The clone's antigen remains unknown. No base quality information exists; no much larger clone differs at one position.

This TCR was recovered from an adult man with Graves' ophthalmopathy. The material sequenced was peripheral blood. The chain was built from TRBV7-2 and TRBJ1-1; the D gene cannot be resolved reliably. This receptor has the CDR3 CASSLARDRVTEAFF. The DNA is TGTGCCAGCAGCTTAGCCCGGGATCGGGTCACTGAAGCTTTCTTT.